Listed here are 2 T cell receptor beta chains from one sample, sequenced in a study of siplizumab effects on memory and regulatory T cells. Only in-frame clones appear in the TCRdb table, and some are missing; sequencing was by immunoSEQ multiplex PCR. The sample contains 100,000 or so clones, 92% of which appear only once. Sequenced input: non-Treg CD4+ T cells sorted from blood. These receptors all come from a human donor in good health.

J is TRBJ2-2 and V is TRBV6-1, with a possible D match to TRBD2 (6 bases). The CDR3 has 15 amino acids. The ends were cut back, 4 bases at V and 4 bases at J, with 13 bases in the middle. Per the germline V gene, CDR1 is MNHNS and CDR2 is SASEGT. In DNA, the CDR3 is TGTGCCAGCAGTGGTCTAGCGCCAGGCACCGGGGAGCTGTTTTTT. Amino acid sequence: CASSGLAPGTGELFF.

The chain links TRBV5-1 to TRBJ2-7; no definite D call. The germline V and J ends were trimmed by 4 bases and 3 bases, with 14 bases remaining between them. This CDR3 has 14 residues. Germline V CDR1 and CDR2: SGHRS, YFSETQ. CDR3 amino acids: CASSREVGYYEQYF. As DNA, the CDR3 is TGCGCCAGCAGCCGAGAGGTGGGCTACTACGAGCAGTACTTC.